This T cell receptor (beta chain) was obtained from a study of OX40 agonist ivuxolimab in advanced cancers. Sequencing used immunoSEQ multiplex PCR; TCRdb keeps in-frame clones, though not all of them. The sample includes approximately 60,000 clones, approximately 78% of them seen just once. The CDR3 is 14 residues long. Germline CDR1 SGDLS, CDR2 YYNGEE. V lost 4 bases and J 4 bases, leaving 13 bases between the germline ends. The clonotype was recovered from an adult with an advanced solid tumor such as melanoma, head and neck, liver or kidney cancer. The sequences come from CD4+ or CD8+ T cells sorted from blood, collected in a trial of the OX40 agonist ivuxolimab. The V call is TRBV9, the J call TRBJ2-3, with D perhaps matching TRBD2 (6 bases). This CDR3 is CASSSDYVADTQYF. In DNA, the CDR3 is TGTGCCAGCAGCTCGGACTATGTGGCAGATACGCAGTATTTT.